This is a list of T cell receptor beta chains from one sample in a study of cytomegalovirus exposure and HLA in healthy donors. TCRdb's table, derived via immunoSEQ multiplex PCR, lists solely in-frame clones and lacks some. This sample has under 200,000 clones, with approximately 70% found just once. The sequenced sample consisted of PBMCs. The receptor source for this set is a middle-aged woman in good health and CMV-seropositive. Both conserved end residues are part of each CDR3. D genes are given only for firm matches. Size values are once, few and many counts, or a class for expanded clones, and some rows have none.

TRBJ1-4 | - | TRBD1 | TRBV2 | CASSSQGQGEEKLFF | TGTGCCAGCAGTAGTCAGGGACAGGGGGAAGAAAAACTGTTTTTT
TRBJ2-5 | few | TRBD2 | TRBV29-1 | CSVEAPGSRTSTRETQYF | TGCAGCGTTGAAGCCCCGGGTAGCCGGACTAGCACCCGAGAGACCCAGTACTTC
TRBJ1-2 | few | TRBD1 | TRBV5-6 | CASSRSDRAYGYTF | TGTGCCAGCAGCAGGTCGGACAGGGCCTATGGCTACACCTTC
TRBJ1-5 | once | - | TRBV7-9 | CASSFGEDYNQPQHF | TGTGCCAGCAGCTTTGGGGAAGACTACAATCAGCCCCAGCATTTT
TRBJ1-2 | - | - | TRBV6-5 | CASSLGGNYGYTF | TGTGCCAGCAGCCTTGGGGGGAACTATGGCTACACCTTC
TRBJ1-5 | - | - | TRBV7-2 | CASSFFLPDQPQHF | TGTGCCAGCAGTTTTTTCTTGCCGGATCAGCCCCAGCATTTT
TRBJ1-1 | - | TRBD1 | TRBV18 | CASSEDRGPWTEAFF | TGTGCCAGCTCCGAAGATAGGGGGCCGTGGACTGAAGCTTTCTTT
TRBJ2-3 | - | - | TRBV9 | CASSVRWSPTGTDTQYF | TGTGCCAGCAGCGTAAGGTGGTCGCCCACGGGGACAGATACGCAGTATTTT
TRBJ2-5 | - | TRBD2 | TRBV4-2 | CASSQGSLAGVETQYF | TGTGCCAGCAGCCAAGGAAGCCTAGCGGGAGTAGAGACCCAGTACTTC
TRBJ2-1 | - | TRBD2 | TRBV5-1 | CASSARLAGGYNEQFF | TGCGCCAGCAGCGCTAGACTAGCGGGGGGTTACAATGAGCAGTTCTTC
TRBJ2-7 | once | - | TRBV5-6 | CASSLGVSEQYF | TGTGCCAGCAGCCTCGGGGTCTCCGAGCAGTACTTC
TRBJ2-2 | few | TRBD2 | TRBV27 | CASTVYGEGGELFF | TGTGCCAGCACCGTTTATGGGGAGGGCGGGGAGCTGTTTTTT
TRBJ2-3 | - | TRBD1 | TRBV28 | CASSSGQSTDTQYF | TGTGCCAGCAGCTCGGGACAGAGCACAGATACGCAGTATTTT
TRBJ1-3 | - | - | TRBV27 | CATKDGVGNTIYF | TGTGCCACCAAGGACGGGGTGGGAAACACCATATATTTT
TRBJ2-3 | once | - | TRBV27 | CASRYREPDTQYF | TGTGCCAGCCGATACCGGGAACCAGATACGCAGTATTTT
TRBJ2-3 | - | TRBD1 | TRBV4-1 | CASSQFLTGDPDTQYF | TGCGCCAGCAGCCAATTTTTAACAGGGGATCCAGATACGCAGTATTTT
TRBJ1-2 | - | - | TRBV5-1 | CASSAARVNYGYTF | TGCGCCAGCAGCGCCGCGCGGGTGAACTATGGCTACACCTTC
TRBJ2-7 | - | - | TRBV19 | CASSGRLTYEQYF | TGTGCCAGTTCCGGTCGACTGACCTACGAGCAGTACTTC
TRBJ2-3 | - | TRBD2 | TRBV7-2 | CASSLDGGANTDTQYF | TGTGCCAGCAGCTTAGACGGGGGGGCTAACACAGATACGCAGTATTTT
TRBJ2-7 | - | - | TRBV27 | CASSWRDGAEQYF | TGTGCCAGCAGTTGGCGGGATGGGGCCGAGCAGTACTTC
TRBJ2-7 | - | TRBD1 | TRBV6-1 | CASSEGTGSSIGGHEQYF | TGTGCCAGCAGTGAAGGGACAGGGTCTTCAATTGGCGGACACGAGCAGTACTTC
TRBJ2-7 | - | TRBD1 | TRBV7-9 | CASSLPGQCYYEQYF | TGTGCCAGCAGCCTTCCGGGACAGTGTTACTACGAGCAGTACTTC
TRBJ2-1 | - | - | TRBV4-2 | CASSQGPSEYNEQFF | TGTGCCAGCAGCCAAGGTCCTAGCGAATACAATGAGCAGTTCTTC
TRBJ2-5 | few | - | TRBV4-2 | CASSQGQGEETQYF | TGTGCCAGCAGCCAAGGACAAGGGGAAGAGACCCAGTACTTC
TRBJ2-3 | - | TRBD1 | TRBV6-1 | CASNSGGAVTDTQYF | TGTGCCAGCAATTCAGGGGGCGCGGTAACAGATACGCAGTATTTT
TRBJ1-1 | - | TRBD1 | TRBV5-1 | CASSSQGEVTEAFF | TGCGCCAGCAGCTCACAGGGGGAGGTCACTGAAGCTTTCTTT
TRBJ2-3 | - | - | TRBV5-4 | CASSLEGGLRTDTQYF | TGTGCCAGCAGCTTGGAGGGCGGGCTGCGCACAGATACGCAGTATTTT
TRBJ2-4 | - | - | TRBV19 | CASSTDTSLGNIQYF | TGTGCCAGTAGTACCGACACTAGTCTGGGGAACATTCAGTACTTC
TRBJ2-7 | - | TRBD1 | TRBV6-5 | CASSYPPTGGRWEQYF | TGTGCCAGCAGTTACCCCCCGACAGGGGGCAGGTGGGAGCAGTACTTC
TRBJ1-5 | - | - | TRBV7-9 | CASRPISNQPQNF | TGTGCCAGCAGACCAATTAGCAATCAGCCCCAGAATTTT
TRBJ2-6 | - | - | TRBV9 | CASPRVGANVLTF | TGTGCCAGCCCCAGGGTTGGGGCCAACGTCCTGACTTTC
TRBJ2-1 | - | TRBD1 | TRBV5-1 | CASRGTGLGNEQFF | TGCGCCAGCAGAGGGACAGGGCTAGGCAATGAGCAGTTCTTC
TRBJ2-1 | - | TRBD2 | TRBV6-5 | CASSPSGGSYNEQFF | TGTGCCAGCAGTCCTAGCGGGGGGTCCTACAATGAGCAGTTCTTC
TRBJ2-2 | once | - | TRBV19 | CASSTLTNTGELFF | TGTGCCAGTAGTACCCTAACTAACACCGGGGAGCTGTTTTTT
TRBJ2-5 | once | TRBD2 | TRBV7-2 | CASSRGYRGGPETQYF | TGTGCCAGCAGCCGGGGGTACCGGGGGGGCCCCGAGACCCAGTACTTC
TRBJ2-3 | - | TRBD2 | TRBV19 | CASSLAGSTDTQYF | TGTGCCAGTAGTTTAGCGGGGTCCACAGATACGCAGTATTTT
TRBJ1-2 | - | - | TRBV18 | CASSPKGTTGGYTF | TGTGCCAGCTCACCGAAGGGGACAACTGGGGGCTACACCTTC
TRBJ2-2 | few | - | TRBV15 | CATSRDRWRQENTGELFF | TGTGCCACCAGCAGAGATCGTTGGAGACAGGAGAACACCGGGGAGCTGTTTTTT
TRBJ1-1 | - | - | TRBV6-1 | CASSPPRANTEAFF | TGTGCCAGCAGTCCCCCGAGGGCCAACACTGAAGCTTTCTTT
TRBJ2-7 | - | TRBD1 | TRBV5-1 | CASSFTGGAYEQYF | TGCGCCAGCAGCTTCACAGGGGGAGCCTACGAGCAGTACTTC
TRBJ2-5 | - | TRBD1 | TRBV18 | CASSPGQGAIETQYF | TGTGCCAGCTCACCTGGACAGGGGGCGATAGAGACCCAGTACTTC
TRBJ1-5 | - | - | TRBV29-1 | CSVRLEDQPQNF | TGCAGCGTACGACTCGAGGATCAGCCCCAGAATTTT
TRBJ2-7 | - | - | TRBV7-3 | CASSPRGLSYEQYF | TGTGCCAGCAGCCCTAGGGGACTCTCCTACGAGCAGTACTTC
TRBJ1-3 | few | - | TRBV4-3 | CASSQDADSGNTIYF | TGCGCCAGCAGCCAAGATGCGGACTCTGGAAACACCATATATTTT
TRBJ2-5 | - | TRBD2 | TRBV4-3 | CASSQDPGTSGRMETQYF | TGCGCCAGCAGCCAAGATCCCGGGACTAGCGGGAGAATGGAGACCCAGTACTTC
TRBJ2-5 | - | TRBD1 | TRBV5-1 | CASSLNPGQGLTQYF | TGCGCCAGCAGCTTGAACCCGGGACAGGGCTTGACCCAGTACTTC
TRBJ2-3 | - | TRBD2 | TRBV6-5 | CASSRTSGSTDTQYF | TGTGCCAGCAGTAGGACTAGCGGGAGTACAGATACGCAGTATTTT
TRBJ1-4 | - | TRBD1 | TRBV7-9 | CASSSAGQGVEKLFF | TGTGCCAGCAGCTCTGCGGGACAGGGGGTGGAAAAACTGTTTTTT
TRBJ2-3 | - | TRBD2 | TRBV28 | CASRMGTSGDTQYF | TGTGCCAGCAGAATGGGGACTAGCGGAGATACGCAGTATTTT
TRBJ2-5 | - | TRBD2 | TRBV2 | CASRGLAGQETQYF | TGTGCCAGCAGGGGACTAGCGGGACAAGAGACCCAGTACTTC
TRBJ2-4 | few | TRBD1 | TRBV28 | CASRGQEWTIQYF | TGTGCCAGCAGGGGACAGGAATGGACCATTCAGTACTTC